This T cell receptor beta chain is drawn from a study of breast tumors, draining lymph nodes, adjacent tissues. Study findings and constraints: Tumor and nontumor repertoires were significantly more similar in luminal-like than in basal-like breast cancer.

Axillary draining lymph nodes of breast cancer patients supplied the node samples. The CDR3 length is 14 residues. Germline trimming cut 5 bases from V and 5 bases from J; bases unmatched to any gene: 9. TCRdb recomputed calls from the multiplex PCR reads with MiXCR, one row per CDR3 protein. The sample records under 350,000 distinct CDR3 sequences, 30% being singletons. This clonotype was counted ten times or more. What it binds is unknown. The TCR originated in a female donor with breast cancer. Some clones in this sample may be carry-over from other donors' samples. This chain links TRBV12-3 or TRBV12-4 with TRBJ2-7; 7 positions match TRBD2. The sequencing input was axillary lymph node tissue. The CDR3 region has the DNA TGTGCCAGCAGTATGGGCCTGGCGGGGGACGAGCAGTACTTC. This encodes CASSMGLAGDEQYF.